This T cell receptor (beta chain) was recorded in a study of blood T cells in healthy people across ages. At the level of the study: Using template switching, researchers captured about one barcoded beta molecule for each two T cells. Study-wide results and limits: Aged donors had fewer naive CD4+ cells and lower diversity than long-lived donors. Diversity figures based on one million T cells were deemed too low.

Per the germline V gene, CDR1 is SQVTM and CDR2 is ANQGSEA. V was cut by 4 bases and J by 1 base, with 13 bases left in between. CDR3 length equals 14 residues. A second PCR of 7 to 11 cycles used a sample-barcoded 5' primer and a J-beta primer mix. CDR3-containing paired-end reads numbered at least 2.5 million in each sample. Each CDR3 protein is one row after TCRdb ran MiXCR on the 5' RACE reads. The repertoire holds about 780,000 distinct CDR3 sequences, about 47% seen once, with around 18% in the top ten. A remark on this clonotype: Its antigen is unknown.

V usage is TRBV29-1 and J usage is TRBJ1-1; maybe TRBD1 (5 bases). Sequenced sample: blood. The source of this sequence is an elderly man in good health. The CDR3 protein is CSVAQGARNTEAFF. CDR3 nucleotides: TGCAGCGTTGCTCAGGGTGCTCGGAACACTGAAGCTTTCTTT.